The clone carrying this T cell receptor beta chain was counted ten times or more. As yet, its antigen is unknown. This sample is part of a study of T-cell memory formation after mild COVID-19. Study as a whole: TCR clusters largely stayed donor specific.

V trimming: 4 bases; J trimming: 4 bases; junction bases outside the gene matches: 3. The CDR3 has 14 amino acids. Germline V lookup: CDR1 MNHEY, CDR2 SMNVEV (reference sequence). It was 5'RACE with constant-segment primers that produced the TCR alpha and TCR beta cDNA libraries, which carried sample barcodes and UMIs. TCRdb called the 5' RACE reads again in MiXCR, with one record for every CDR3 protein. Of under 110,000 distinct CDR3 sequences listed, 9.5% to 15% were seen once; the top ten hold around 30%. Study-level findings and limits: Cross-reactive memory apparently joined, as some responding clones appeared in pre-infection memory. Largely, contracting CD4+ clones fell within CM and EM, and contracting CD8+ clones within EMRA.

The TCR comes from an adult woman who had mild COVID-19 (a few samples of this study predate the infection). Cell type and time point are not known. The V gene is TRBV27, the J gene TRBJ2-3; TRBD2 agrees at 9 bases. The source material was PBMCs or a T cell subset sorted from them (not recorded which). CDR3 in DNA: TGTGCCAGCAGTTCGAGACTAGCGGCAGATACGCAGTATTTT. This gives the protein CASSSRLAADTQYF.